The 13 T cell receptor beta chains below come from one sample, sequenced in a study of CD8+ T cells in alopecia areata. cDNA serving as the sequencing template came from extracted, reverse transcribed RNA. Produced via immunoSEQ multiplex PCR; TCRdb's table is partial and in-frame only. The sample has under 250,000 clones, about 53% seen once. The starting material was CD4+ T cells sorted from blood, obtained at week 0. All receptors derive from a human donor with alopecia areata.

The chain employs TRBV7-3 and TRBJ1-2; D unresolved. Germline V gene lookup returns CDR1 SGHTA and CDR2 FQGTGA. The CDR3 consists of 12 residues. Trimming stripped 0 bases from V and 8 bases from J, with 7 bases between. CDR3 sequence: CASSLTGRGYTF. The CDR3 coding sequence is TGTGCCAGCAGCTTAACAGGCCGGGGCTACACCTTC.

The V gene is TRBV29-1, the J gene TRBJ2-3; TRBD2 matches at 11 bases. Looked up from germline, CDR1 is SQVTM and CDR2 is ANQGSEA. V shed 6 bases, J shed 5 bases, and the junction held 4 bases outside the gene matches. The CDR3 runs to 13 residues. The CDR3 nucleotides are TGCAGCGTGGCCACTAGCGGGAGAGATACGCAGTATTTT. Protein sequence: CSVATSGRDTQYF.

This rearrangement joins TRBV2 to TRBJ2-2, with 12 positions matching TRBD1. The ends lost 4 bases at V and 8 bases at J; junction bases unmatched: 8. Germline CDR1 SNHLY, CDR2 FYNNEI. The CDR3 covers 16 residues. CDR3 in DNA: TGTGCCAGCAGTGCCCCGGGACAGGGGGCGGGTGGGGAGCTGTTTTTT. This sequence encodes CASSAPGQGAGGELFF. The full variable domain, rest sourced from reference TRBV2 and TRBJ2-2, is EPEVTQTPSHQVTQMGQEVILRCVPISNHLYFYWYRQILGQKVEFLVSFYNNEISEKSEIFDDQFSVERPDGSNFTLKIRSTKLEDSAMYFCASSAPGQGAGGELFFGEGSRLTVL.

Worth noting for this clone: Other nucleotide sequences from this sample produce the same CDR3. V gene TRBV15 combines with J gene TRBJ1-6, with TRBD1 as a possible D gene (6 bases). In germline, CDR1 is LNHNV, CDR2 YYDKDF (reference sequence). Trimming shortened V by 1 base and J by 8 bases, and 6 bases separated the two germline ends. CDR3 length: 13 amino acids. CDR3 in amino acids: CATSRGTDSPLHF. Here the CDR3 DNA reads TGTGCCACCAGCAGAGGGACAGATTCACCCCTCCACTTT.

The rearrangement links TRBV30 to TRBJ2-3; weak D call: TRBD2 (6 bases). The germline CDR1 and CDR2 sequences are GTSNPN and SVGIG (reference sequence). The CDR3 runs 14 residues. V lost 1 base to trimming and J lost 6 bases, with 14 bases between them. The CDR3 region is CAWSAGLQSDTQYF. DNA for the CDR3: TGTGCCTGGAGTGCGGGACTGCAGTCTGATACGCAGTATTTT.

V and J are TRBV30 and TRBJ2-5, with TRBD1 matching 10 bases. CDR3 length equals 14 residues. The trim removed 5 bases at V and 4 bases at J, leaving 7 bases unmatched. The germline V gene has CDR1 GTSNPN and CDR2 SVGIG (reference sequence). CDR3 protein: CAWGSGQGGETQYF. Here the CDR3 DNA reads TGTGCCTGGGGCTCAGGACAGGGGGGAGAGACCCAGTACTTC. Full variable domain (outside the CDR3, taken from reference TRBV30 and TRBJ2-5): SQTIHQWPATLVQPVGSPLSLECTVEGTSNPNLYWYRQAAGRGLQLLFYSVGIGQISSEVPQNLSASRPQDRQFILSSKKLLLSDSGFYLCAWGSGQGGETQYFGPGTRLLVL.

Concerning this clone: The junction departs from the called germline gene at one end, perhaps through a read error. V gene TRBV30 combines with J gene TRBJ1-1, with TRBD1 identical over 7 bases. This CDR3 spans 13 amino acids. Germline V gives CDR1 GTSNPN, CDR2 SVGIG (reference sequence). Written as DNA, the CDR3 is TGCGGGGTGCGACAGGGAACGAACACTGAAGCTTTCTTT. Translating it yields CGVRQGTNTEAFF. The full variable domain, in which reference TRBV30 and TRBJ1-1 provide the parts outside the CDR3, is SQTIHQWPATLVQPVGSPLSLECTVEGTSNPNLYWYRQAAGRGLQLLFYSVGIGQISSEVPQNLSASRPQDRQFILSSKKLLLSDSGFYLCGVRQGTNTEAFFGQGTRLTVV.

This CDR3 is CASSMGTGGGSNQPQHF. The CDR3 DNA sequence: TGTGCCAGTAGTATGGGGACAGGGGGCGGTAGCAATCAGCCCCAGCATTTT. The chain uses TRBV19 and TRBJ1-5; TRBD1 matches at 12 bases. Per the germline V gene, CDR1 is LNHDA and CDR2 is SQIVND (reference sequence). This CDR3 has 17 residues. After removal of 3 bases from V and 0 bases from J, the junction contained 3 bases not matched to a gene.

The CDR3 nucleotides are TGTGCCAGCAGTGGGGGAGGGAAATATAATTCACCCCTCCACTTT. Protein product: CASSGGGKYNSPLHF. The genes are TRBV25-1 and TRBJ1-6; D gene ambiguous. The CDR3 spans 15 residues. Germline CDR1 and CDR2: MGHDK and SYGVNS. V lost 4 bases to trimming and J lost 4 bases, with 11 bases between them.

This sequence joins TRBV29-1 and TRBJ1-5, with TRBD1 identical over 10 bases. The germline CDR1 and CDR2 sequences are SQVTM and ANQGSEA. The CDR3 is 14 residues long. V trimming: 6 bases; J trimming: 4 bases; junction bases outside the gene matches: 6. The CDR3 loop reads CSVLDRGLNQPQHF. The DNA of the CDR3 is TGCAGCGTCCTCGACAGGGGGCTAAATCAGCCCCAGCATTTT.

This clone has only one observation. The chain couples TRBV7-9 to TRBJ2-5; either TRBD1 or TRBD2 may fit D (6 bases each). This CDR3 has 15 residues. The V gene lost 5 bases and the J gene lost 4 bases, with 17 bases spanning the gap. Germline assignment: CDR1 SEHNR and CDR2 FQNEAQ (reference sequence). The CDR3 loop is CASSTTEQGGETQYF. CDR3 nucleotide sequence: TGTGCCAGCAGCACCACTGAACAGGGAGGAGAGACCCAGTACTTC. Supplemented by reference TRBV7-9 and TRBJ2-5, the full variable domain reads DTGVSQNPRHKITKRGQNVTFRCDPISEHNRLYWYRQTLGQGPEFLTYFQNEAQLEKSRLLSDRFSAERPKGSFSTLEIQRTEQGDSAMYLCASSTTEQGGETQYFGPGTRLLVL.

The genes are TRBV30 and TRBJ2-1; D is unresolved. The CDR3 contains 13 residues. The ends were cut back, 3 bases at V and 8 bases at J, with 14 bases in the middle. From germline, CDR1 is GTSNPN and CDR2 SVGIG (reference sequence). The CDR3 region has the DNA TGTGCCTGGAGCCCTTTCGTGTCGTATGAGCAGTTCTTC. It codes for CAWSPFVSYEQFF.

This rearrangement joins TRBV5-1 to TRBJ2-5; D is possibly TRBD1 (6 bases). Per germline, CDR1 SGHRS and CDR2 YFSETQ. CDR3 size: 15 residues. Trimming stripped 7 bases from V and 0 bases from J, with 16 bases between. For the CDR3, the DNA is TGCGCCAGCCGCAGACGACAGGTTTACCAAGAGACCCAGTACTTC. Translated, it gives CASRRRQVYQETQYF.